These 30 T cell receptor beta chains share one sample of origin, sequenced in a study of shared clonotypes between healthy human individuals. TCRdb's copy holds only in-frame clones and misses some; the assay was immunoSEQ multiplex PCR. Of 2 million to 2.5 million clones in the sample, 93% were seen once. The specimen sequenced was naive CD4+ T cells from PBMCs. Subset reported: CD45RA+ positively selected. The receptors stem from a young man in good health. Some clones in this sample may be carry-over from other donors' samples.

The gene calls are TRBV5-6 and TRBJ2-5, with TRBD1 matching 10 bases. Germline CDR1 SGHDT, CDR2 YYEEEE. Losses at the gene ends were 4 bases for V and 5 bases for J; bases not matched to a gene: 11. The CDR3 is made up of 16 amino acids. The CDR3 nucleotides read TGTGCCAGCAGCCGATTGACAGGGGGCAGTGGGGAGACCCAGTACTTC. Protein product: CASSRLTGGSGETQYF.

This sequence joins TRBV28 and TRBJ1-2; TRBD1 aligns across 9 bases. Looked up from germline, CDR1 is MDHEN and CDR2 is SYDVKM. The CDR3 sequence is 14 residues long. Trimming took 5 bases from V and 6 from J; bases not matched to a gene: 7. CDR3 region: CASSLDRGIHGYTF. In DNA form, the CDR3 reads TGTGCCAGCAGTCTAGACAGGGGGATCCATGGCTACACCTTC.

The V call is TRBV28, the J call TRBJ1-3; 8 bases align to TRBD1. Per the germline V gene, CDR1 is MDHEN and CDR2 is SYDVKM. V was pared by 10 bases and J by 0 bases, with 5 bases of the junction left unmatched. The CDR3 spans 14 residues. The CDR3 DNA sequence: TGTGCCATCGTCGACAGGGGCTCTGGAAACACCATATATTTT. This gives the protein CAIVDRGSGNTIYF.

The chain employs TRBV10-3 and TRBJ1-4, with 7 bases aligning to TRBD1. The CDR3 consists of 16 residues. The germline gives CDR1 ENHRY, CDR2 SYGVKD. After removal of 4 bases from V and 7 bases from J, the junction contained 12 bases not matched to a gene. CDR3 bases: TGTGCCATCAGTGCCTTTGGGGGGACAGCGTCTGAAAAACTGTTTTTT. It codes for CAISAFGGTASEKLFF.

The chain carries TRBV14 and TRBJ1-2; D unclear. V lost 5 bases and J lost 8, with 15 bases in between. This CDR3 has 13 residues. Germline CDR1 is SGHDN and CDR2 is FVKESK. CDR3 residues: CASSELLRVGYTF. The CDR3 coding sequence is TGTGCCAGCAGCGAACTCCTTAGGGTGGGCTACACCTTC.

CDR3 region: CATDQVAFYNEQFF. The CDR3 nucleotides are TGTGCCACCGATCAGGTAGCGTTCTACAATGAGCAGTTCTTC. The chain joins TRBV7-9 to TRBJ2-1; weak D call: TRBD2 (5 bases). Trimming shortened V by 10 bases and J by 3 bases, and 16 bases separated the two germline ends. The germline V gene encodes CDR1 SEHNR and CDR2 FQNEAQ (reference sequence). CDR3 length equals 14 residues.

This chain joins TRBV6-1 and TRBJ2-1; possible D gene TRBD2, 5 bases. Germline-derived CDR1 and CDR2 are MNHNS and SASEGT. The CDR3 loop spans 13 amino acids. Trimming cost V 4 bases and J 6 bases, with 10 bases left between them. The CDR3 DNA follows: TGTGCCAGCAGTGCAACGCGGGTCAATGAGCAGTTCTTC. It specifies CASSATRVNEQFF.

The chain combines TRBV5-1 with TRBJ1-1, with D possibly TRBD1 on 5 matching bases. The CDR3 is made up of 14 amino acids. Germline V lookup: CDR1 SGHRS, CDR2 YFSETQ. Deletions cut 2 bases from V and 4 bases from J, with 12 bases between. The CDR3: CASSFQGGSTEAFF. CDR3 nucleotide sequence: TGCGCCAGCAGCTTCCAGGGAGGAAGCACTGAAGCTTTCTTT.

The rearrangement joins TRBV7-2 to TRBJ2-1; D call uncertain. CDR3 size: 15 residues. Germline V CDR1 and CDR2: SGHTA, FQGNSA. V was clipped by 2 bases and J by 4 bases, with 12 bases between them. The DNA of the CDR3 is TGTGCCAGCAGCTTAATCTCGGACCTGTACAATGAGCAGTTCTTC. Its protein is CASSLISDLYNEQFF.

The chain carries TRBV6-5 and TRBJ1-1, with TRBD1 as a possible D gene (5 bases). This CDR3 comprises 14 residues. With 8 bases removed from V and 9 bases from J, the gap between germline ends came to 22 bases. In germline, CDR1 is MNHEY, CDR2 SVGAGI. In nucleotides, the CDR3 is TGTGCCAGCCGCAGCGGAACAGGCCAAAAGAAAGCTTTCTTT. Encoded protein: CASRSGTGQKKAFF.

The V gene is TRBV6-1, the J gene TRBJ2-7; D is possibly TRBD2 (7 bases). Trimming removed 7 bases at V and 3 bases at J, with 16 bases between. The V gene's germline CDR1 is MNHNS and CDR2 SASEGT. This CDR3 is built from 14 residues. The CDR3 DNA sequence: TGTGCCAGCAACGAAAGGGGGGACTACTACGAGCAGTACTTC. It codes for CASNERGDYYEQYF.

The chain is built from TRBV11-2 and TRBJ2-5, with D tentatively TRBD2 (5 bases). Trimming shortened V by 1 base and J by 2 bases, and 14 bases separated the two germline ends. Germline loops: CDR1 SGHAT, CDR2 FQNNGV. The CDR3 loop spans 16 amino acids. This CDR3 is CASSLVISETQETQYF. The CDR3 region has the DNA TGTGCCAGCAGCTTAGTGATTAGCGAAACTCAAGAGACCCAGTACTTC.

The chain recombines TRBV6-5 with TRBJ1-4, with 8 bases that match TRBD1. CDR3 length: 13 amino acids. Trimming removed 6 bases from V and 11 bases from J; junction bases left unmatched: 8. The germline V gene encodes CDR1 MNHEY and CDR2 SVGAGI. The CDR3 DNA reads TGTGCCAGCAGCCGGGACAGGTGGGAGAAACTGTTTTTT. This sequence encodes CASSRDRWEKLFF.

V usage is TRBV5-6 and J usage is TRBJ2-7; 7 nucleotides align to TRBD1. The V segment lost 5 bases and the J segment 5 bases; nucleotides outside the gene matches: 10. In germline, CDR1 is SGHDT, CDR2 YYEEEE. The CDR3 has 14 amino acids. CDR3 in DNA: TGTGCCAGCAGGCCGGTAGGGGGCGACGACGAGCAGTACTTC. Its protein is CASRPVGGDDEQYF.

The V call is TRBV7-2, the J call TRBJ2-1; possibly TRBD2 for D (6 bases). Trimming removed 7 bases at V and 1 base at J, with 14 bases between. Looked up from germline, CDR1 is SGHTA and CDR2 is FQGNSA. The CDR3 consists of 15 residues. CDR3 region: CASTVGGLSYNEQFF. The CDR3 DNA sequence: TGTGCCAGCACTGTGGGAGGACTATCCTACAATGAGCAGTTCTTC.

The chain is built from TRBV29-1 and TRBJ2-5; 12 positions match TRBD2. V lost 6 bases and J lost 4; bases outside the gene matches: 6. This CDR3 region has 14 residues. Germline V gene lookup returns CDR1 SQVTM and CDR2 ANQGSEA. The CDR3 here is CSVRLAGVSETQYF. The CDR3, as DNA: TGCAGCGTGAGACTAGCGGGAGTTTCAGAGACCCAGTACTTC. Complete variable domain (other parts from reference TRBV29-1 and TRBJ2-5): SAVISQKPSRDICQRGTSLTIQCQVDSQVTMMFWYRQQPGQSLTLIATANQGSEATYESGFVIDKFPISRPNLTFSTLTVSNMSPEDSSIYLCSVRLAGVSETQYFGPGTRLLVL.

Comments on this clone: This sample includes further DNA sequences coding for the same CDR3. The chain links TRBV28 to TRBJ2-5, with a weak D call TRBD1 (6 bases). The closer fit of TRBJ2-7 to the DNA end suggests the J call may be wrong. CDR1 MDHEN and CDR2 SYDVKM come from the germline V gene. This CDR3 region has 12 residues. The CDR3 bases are TGTGCCAGCAGCCTACAGGGATACGAGCAGTACTTC. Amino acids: CASSLQGYEQYF.

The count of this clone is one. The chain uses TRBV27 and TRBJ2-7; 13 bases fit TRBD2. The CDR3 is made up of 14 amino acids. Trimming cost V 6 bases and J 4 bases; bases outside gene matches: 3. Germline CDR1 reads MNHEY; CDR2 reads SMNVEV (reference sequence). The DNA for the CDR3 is TGTGCCAGCAGCCCACTAGCGGGAGGGTACGAGCAGTACTTC. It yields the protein CASSPLAGGYEQYF.

The CDR3 nucleotides are TGCGCCAGCAGCTTGGCCGGGGAGGCTGGAAACACCATATATTTT. It translates to CASSLAGEAGNTIYF. J is TRBJ1-3 and V is TRBV5-1; D is ambiguous. Trimming removed 0 bases at V and 2 bases at J, with 9 bases between. The length of the CDR3 is 15 residues. Per germline, CDR1 SGHRS and CDR2 YFSETQ.

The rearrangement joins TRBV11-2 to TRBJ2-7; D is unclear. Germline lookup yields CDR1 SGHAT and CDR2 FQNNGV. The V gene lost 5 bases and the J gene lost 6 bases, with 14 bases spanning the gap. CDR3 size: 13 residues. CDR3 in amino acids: CASSLASVGEQYF. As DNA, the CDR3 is TGTGCCAGCAGCCTTGCTTCAGTAGGCGAGCAGTACTTC.

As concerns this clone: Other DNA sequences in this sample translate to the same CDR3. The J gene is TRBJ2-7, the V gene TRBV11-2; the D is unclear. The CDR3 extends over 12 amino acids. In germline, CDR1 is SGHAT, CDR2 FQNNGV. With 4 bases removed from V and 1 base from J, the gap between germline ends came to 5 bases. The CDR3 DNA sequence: TGTGCCAGCAGCTCTGGGTCCTACGAGCAGTACTTC. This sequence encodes CASSSGSYEQYF.

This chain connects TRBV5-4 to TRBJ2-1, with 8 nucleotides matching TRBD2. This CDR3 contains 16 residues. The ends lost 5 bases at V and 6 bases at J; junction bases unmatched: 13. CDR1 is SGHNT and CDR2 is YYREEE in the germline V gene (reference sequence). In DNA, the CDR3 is TGTGCCAGCAGTAATCAGCGGGAGCACCCTCGCAATGAGCAGTTCTTC. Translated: CASSNQREHPRNEQFF.

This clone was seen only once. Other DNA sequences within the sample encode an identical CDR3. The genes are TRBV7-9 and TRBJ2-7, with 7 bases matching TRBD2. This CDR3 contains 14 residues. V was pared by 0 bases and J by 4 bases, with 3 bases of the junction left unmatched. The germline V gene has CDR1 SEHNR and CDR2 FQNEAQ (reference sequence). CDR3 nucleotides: TGTGCCAGCAGCTTAGCTAGCGGGCTTTACGAGCAGTACTTC. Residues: CASSLASGLYEQYF.

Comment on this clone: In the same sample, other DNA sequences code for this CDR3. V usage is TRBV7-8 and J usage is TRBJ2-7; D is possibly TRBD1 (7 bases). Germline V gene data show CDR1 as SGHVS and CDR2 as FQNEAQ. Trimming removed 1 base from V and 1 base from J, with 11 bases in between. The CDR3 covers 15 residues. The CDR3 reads CASSLGGTVSYEQYF. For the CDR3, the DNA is TGTGCCAGCAGCTTAGGCGGGACAGTTTCCTACGAGCAGTACTTC.

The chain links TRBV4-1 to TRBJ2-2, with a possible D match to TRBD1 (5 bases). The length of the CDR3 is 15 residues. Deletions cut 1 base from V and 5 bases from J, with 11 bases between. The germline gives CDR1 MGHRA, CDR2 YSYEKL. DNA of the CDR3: TGCGCCAGCAGCCAAGCTTGGAGACAGACCGGGGAGCTGTTTTTT. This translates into CASSQAWRQTGELFF.

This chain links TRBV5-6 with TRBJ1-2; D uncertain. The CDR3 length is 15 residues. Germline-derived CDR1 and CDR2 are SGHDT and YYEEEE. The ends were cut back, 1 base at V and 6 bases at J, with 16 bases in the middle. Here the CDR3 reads CASSLLYRRGDGYTF. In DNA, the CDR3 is TGTGCCAGCAGCTTGTTGTATCGGCGGGGAGATGGCTACACCTTC.

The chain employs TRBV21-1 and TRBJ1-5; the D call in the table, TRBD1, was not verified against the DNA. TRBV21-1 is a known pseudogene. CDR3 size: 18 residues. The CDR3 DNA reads TGTGCCAGCAGCCCAAGGGCATCTTACAGGGAGAGCAATCAGCCCCAGCATTTT. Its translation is CASSPRASYRESNQPQHF.

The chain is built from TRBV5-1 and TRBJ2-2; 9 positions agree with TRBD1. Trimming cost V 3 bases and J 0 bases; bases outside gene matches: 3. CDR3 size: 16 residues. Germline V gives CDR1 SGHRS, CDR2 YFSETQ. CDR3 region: CASSSRDRANTGELFF. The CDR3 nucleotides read TGCGCCAGCAGCTCCCGGGACAGGGCGAACACCGGGGAGCTGTTTTTT.

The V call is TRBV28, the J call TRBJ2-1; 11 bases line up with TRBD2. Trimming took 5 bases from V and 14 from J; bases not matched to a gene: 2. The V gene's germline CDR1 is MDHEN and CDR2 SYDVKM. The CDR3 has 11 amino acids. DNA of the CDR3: TGTGCCAGCAGTGTTAGCGGGAGGGAGTTCTTC. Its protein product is CASSVSGREFF.

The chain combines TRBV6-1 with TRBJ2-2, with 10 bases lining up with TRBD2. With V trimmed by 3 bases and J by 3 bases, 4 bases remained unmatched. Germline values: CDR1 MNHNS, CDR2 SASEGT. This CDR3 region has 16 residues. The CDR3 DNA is TGTGCCAGCAGTGATAGCGGGAGGACCTACACCGGGGAGCTGTTTTTT. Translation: CASSDSGRTYTGELFF.